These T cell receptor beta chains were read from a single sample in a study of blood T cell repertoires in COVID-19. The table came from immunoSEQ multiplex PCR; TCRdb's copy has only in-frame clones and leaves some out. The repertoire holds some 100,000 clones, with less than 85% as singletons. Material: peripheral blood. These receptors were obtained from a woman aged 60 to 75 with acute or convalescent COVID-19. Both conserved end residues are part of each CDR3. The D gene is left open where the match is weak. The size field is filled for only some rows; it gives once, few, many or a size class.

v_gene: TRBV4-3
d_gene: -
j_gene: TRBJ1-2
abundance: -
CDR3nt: TGCGCCAGCAGCCAAGGGATGGGGGAGGCCTATGGCTACACCTTC
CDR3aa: CASSQGMGEAYGYTF

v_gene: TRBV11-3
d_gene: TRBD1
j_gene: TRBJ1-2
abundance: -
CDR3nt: TGTGCCAGCAGCTTAGCGTCTACAGGGGGATCCTATGGCTACACCTTC
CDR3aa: CASSLASTGGSYGYTF

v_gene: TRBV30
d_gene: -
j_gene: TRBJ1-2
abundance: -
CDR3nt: TGTGCCTGGAGTGGTATTAACTATGGCTACACCTTC
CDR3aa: CAWSGINYGYTF

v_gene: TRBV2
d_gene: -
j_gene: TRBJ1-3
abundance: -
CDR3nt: TGTGCCAGCACTAAGGGGCGAAACACCATATATTTT
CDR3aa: CASTKGRNTIYF

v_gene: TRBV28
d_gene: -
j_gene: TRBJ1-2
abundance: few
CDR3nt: TGTGCCAGCAGTTTACCCCTCGGGGGGGTCAATGGCTACACCTTC
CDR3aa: CASSLPLGGVNGYTF

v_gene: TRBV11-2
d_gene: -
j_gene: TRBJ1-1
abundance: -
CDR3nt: TGTGCCAGCAGCACAGGACAGCAGACTGAAGCTTTCTTT
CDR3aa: CASSTGQQTEAFF

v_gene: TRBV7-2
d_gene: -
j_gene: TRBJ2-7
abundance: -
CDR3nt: TGTGCCAGCAGCTTAACACAGGGCTACGAGCAGTACTTC
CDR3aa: CASSLTQGYEQYF

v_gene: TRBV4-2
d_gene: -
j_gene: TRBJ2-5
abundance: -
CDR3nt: TGTGCCAGCAGCCAGTTGGAGTACCAAGAGACCCAGTACTTC
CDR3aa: CASSQLEYQETQYF

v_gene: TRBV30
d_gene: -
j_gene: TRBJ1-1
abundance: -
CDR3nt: TGTGCCTGGGAGAGTGGGGCAAACACTGAAGCTTTCTTT
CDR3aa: CAWESGANTEAFF

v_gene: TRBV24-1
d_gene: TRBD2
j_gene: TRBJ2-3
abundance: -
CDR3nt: TGTGCCACCAGTGGAGCGGGGGGCACAGATACGCAGTATTTT
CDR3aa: CATSGAGGTDTQYF

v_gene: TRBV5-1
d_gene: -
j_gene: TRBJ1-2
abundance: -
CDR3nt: TGCGCCAGCAGCCGGGTAATCGAGGCTAACTATGGCTACACCTTC
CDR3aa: CASSRVIEANYGYTF

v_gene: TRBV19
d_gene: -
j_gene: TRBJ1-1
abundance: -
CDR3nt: TGTGCCAGTAGTTCTTCGGGGGGTTATAACACTGAAGCTTTCTTT
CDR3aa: CASSSSGGYNTEAFF

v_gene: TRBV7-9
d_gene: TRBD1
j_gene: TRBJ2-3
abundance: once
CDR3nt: TGTGCCAGCAGCCCCAGGGGGAGCACAGATACGCAGTATTTT
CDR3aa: CASSPRGSTDTQYF

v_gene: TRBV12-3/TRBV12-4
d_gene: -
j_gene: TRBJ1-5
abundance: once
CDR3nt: TGTGCCAGCGCCCCAGGGGGCAATCAGCCCCAGCATTTT
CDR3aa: CASAPGGNQPQHF

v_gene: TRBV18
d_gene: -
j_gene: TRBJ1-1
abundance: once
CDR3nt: TGTGCCAGCTCACCCGGACTGGGGAGGACTGAAGCTTTCTTT
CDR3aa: CASSPGLGRTEAFF

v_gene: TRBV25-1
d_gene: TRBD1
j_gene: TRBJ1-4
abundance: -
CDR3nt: TGTGCCAGCAGTGGGACTTGGACAGGGGTTAATGAAAAACTGTTTTTT
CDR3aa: CASSGTWTGVNEKLFF

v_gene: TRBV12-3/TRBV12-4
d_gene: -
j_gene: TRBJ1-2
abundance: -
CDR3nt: TGTGCCAGCAGTTTAAAGGGGAACTCTGGCTACACCTTC
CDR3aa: CASSLKGNSGYTF

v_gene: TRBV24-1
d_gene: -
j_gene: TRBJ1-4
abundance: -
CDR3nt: TGTGCCACCAGTGACCCTTCGGGAGGAACTAATGAAAAACTGTTTTTT
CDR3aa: CATSDPSGGTNEKLFF

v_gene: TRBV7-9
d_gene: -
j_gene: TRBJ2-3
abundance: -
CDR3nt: TGTGCCAGCAGCTTAGTTGGGGGGAGCACAGATACGCAGTATTTT
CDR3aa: CASSLVGGSTDTQYF

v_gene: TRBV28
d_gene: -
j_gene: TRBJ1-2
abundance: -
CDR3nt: TGTGCCAACACTGAACTTCAGGGAGGGGGGCACTATGGCTACACCTTC
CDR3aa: CANTELQGGGHYGYTF

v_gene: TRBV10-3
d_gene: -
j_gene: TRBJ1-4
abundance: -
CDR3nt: TGTGCCATCAGCCCCGGGGTAGACAATGAAAAACTGTTTTTT
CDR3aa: CAISPGVDNEKLFF

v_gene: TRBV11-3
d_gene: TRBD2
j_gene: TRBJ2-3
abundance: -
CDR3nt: TGTGCCAGCAGCTATAGCGGGGCGAAGGCAGATACGCAGTATTTT
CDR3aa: CASSYSGAKADTQYF

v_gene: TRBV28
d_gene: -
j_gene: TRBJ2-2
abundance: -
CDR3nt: TGTGCCAGCAGTTTAACGGCAGGGGTGAACACCGGGGAGCTGTTTTTT
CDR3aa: CASSLTAGVNTGELFF

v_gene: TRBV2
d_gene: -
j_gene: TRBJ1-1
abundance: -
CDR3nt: TGTGCCAGCAGTGAGATCGTAGGGGGAATAGGTGAAGCTTTCTTT
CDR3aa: CASSEIVGGIGEAFF

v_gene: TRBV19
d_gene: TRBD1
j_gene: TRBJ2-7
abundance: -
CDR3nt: TGTGCCAGTACACGGGACAGCTCATCCTACGAGCAGTACTTC
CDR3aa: CASTRDSSSYEQYF

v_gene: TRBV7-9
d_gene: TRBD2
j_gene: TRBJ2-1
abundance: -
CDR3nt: TGTGCCAGCAGCTCCATGACTAGCGGGGGGAACAATGAGCAGTTCTTC
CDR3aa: CASSSMTSGGNNEQFF

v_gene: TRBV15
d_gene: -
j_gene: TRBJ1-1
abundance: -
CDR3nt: TGTGCCACCAGCAGAGACAGGGTGGGCAACACTGAAGCTTTCTTT
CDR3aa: CATSRDRVGNTEAFF

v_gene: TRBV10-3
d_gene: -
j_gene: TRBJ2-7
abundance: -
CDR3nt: TGTGCCATCAGCCCCGTTCGGGACTACGAGCAGTACTTC
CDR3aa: CAISPVRDYEQYF

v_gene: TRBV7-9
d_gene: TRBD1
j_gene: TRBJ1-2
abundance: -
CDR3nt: TGTGCCAGCAGCCCTTGGGGTGACCGGGACAGTGCCTACACCTTC
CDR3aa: CASSPWGDRDSAYTF

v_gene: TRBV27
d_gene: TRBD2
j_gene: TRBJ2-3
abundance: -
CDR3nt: TGTGCCAGCAGTCCGCGGACTAGCGGGGCCCTCACAGATACGCAGTATTTT
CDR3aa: CASSPRTSGALTDTQYF

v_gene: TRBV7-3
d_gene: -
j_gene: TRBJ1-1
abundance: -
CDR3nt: TGTGCCAGCAGCTTAACAGGAGGGCGTAACACTGAAGCTTTCTTT
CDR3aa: CASSLTGGRNTEAFF

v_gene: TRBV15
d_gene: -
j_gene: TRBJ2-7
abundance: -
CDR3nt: TGTGCCACCAGCAGAGGACAGCAGTACGAGCAGTACTTC
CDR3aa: CATSRGQQYEQYF

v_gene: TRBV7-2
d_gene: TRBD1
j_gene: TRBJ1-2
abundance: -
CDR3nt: TGTGCCAGCAGCCCCCGGACAGGGGAAGGCTACACCTTC
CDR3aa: CASSPRTGEGYTF

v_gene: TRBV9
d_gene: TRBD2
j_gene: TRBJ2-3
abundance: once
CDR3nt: TGTGCCAGCAGCGTAGATCTAGCGGGGGCCACCACAGATACGCAGTATTTT
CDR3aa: CASSVDLAGATTDTQYF

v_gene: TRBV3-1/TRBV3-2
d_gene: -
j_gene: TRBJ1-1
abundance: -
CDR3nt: TGTGCCAGCAGCCAAGGGAGCCAGGGGAGCACTGAAGCTTTCTTT
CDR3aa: CASSQGSQGSTEAFF

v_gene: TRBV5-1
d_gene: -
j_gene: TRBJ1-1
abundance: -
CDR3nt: TGCGCCAGCAGCCCGAAAACGAGCGACACTGAAGCTTTCTTT
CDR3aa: CASSPKTSDTEAFF

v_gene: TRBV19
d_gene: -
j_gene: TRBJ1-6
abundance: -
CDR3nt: TGTGCCACCAAACCGAGTAGGAGTTCACCCCTCCACTTT
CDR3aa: CATKPSRSSPLHF

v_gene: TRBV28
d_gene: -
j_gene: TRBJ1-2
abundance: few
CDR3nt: TGTGCCAGCACCACCGGGACGGCGGGGAATGGCTACACCTTC
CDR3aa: CASTTGTAGNGYTF

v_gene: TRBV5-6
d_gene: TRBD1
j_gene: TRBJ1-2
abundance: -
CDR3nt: TGTGCCAGCAGACAAGACAGGGGATATGGCTACACCTTC
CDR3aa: CASRQDRGYGYTF

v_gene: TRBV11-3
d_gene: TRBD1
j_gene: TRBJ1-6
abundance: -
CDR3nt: TGTGCCAGCAGCTTAGTTGGACAGGGGTTATCACCCCTCCACTTT
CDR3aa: CASSLVGQGLSPLHF

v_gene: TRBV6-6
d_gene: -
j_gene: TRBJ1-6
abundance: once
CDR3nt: TGTGCCAGCATGACGGGGGATTCACCCCTCCACTTT
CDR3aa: CASMTGDSPLHF

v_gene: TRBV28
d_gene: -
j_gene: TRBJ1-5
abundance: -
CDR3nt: TGTGCCAGCAGTACCGGACACTTCTATAGCAATCAGCCCCAGCATTTT
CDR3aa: CASSTGHFYSNQPQHF

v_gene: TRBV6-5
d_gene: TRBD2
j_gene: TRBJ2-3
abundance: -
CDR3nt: TGTGCCAGCAGACAAGCGGGGGGACAAGATACGCAGTATTTT
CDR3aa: CASRQAGGQDTQYF

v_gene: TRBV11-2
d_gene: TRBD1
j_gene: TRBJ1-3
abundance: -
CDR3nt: TGTGCCAGCAGCCCAGGGACAGGGTTCATCTCTGGAAACACCATATATTTT
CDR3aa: CASSPGTGFISGNTIYF

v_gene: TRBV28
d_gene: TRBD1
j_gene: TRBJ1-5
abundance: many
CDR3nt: TGTGCCAGCAGTTTGAGGACAGGGACTCAGCCCCAGCATTTT
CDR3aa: CASSLRTGTQPQHF

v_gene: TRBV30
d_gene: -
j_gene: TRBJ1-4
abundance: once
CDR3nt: TGTGCCTGGAGGGGGCGGGGGAATAATGAAAAACTGTTTTTT
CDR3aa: CAWRGRGNNEKLFF

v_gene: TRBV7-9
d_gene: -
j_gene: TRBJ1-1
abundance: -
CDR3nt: TGTGCCAGCAGCTTAGCCTATTCGACCAATTACAGGGAGGGGGCTGAAGCTTTCTTT
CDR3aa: CASSLAYSTNYREGAEAFF

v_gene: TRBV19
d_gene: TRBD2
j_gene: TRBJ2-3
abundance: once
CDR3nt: TGTGCCAGTAGTTCACGGACTAGCGGGACAGATACGCAGTATTTT
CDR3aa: CASSSRTSGTDTQYF

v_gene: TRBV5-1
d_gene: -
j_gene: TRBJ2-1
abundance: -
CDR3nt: TGCGCCAGCAGCTTGGGTGCGGGTGAGCAGTTCTTC
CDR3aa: CASSLGAGEQFF

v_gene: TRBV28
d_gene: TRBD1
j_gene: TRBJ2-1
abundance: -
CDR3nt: TGTGCCAGCGCCCTAGCTGGGACAGGTATGTATGAGCAGTTCTTC
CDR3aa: CASALAGTGMYEQFF

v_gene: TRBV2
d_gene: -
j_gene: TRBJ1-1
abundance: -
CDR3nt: TGTGCCAGCACGCGGGGACTTGCTGAAGCTTTCTTT
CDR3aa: CASTRGLAEAFF

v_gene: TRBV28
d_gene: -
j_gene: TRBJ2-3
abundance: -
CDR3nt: TGTGCCAGCAGTTTCGGGGGGCCGGGCACAGATACGCAGTATTTT
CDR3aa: CASSFGGPGTDTQYF

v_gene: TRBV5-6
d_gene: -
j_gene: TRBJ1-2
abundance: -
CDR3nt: TGTGCCAGCAGCTGGGTGGCAGGGGCCGGTGGCTACACCTTC
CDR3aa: CASSWVAGAGGYTF

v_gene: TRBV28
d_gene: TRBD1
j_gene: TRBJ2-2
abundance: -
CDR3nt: TGTGCCAGCAGCCGGGACAGGGTAGGAAGCACCGGGGAGCTGTTTTTT
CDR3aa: CASSRDRVGSTGELFF